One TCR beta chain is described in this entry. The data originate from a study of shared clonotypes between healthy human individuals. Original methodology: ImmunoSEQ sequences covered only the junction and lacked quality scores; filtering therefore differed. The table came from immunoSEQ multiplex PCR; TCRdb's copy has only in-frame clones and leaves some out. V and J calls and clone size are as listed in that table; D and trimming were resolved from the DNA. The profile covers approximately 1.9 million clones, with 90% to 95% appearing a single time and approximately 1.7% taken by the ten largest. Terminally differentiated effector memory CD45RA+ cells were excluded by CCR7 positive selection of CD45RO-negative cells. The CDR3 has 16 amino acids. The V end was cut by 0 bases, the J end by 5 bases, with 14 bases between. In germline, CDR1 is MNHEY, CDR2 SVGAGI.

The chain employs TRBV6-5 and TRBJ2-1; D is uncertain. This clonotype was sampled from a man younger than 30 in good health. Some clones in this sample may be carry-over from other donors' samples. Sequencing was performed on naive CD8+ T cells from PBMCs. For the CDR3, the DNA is TGTGCCAGCAGTTACTCAGGGTATGGGTATAACAATGAGCAGTTCTTC. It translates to CASSYSGYGYNNEQFF.